This T cell receptor (beta chain) was recovered during a study of technical replicates of blood from a handful of donors. Produced via immunoSEQ multiplex PCR; TCRdb's table is partial and in-frame only. The sample has about 76,000 clones; 94% are singletons. CDR3 size: 14 residues. Unmatched junction bases numbered 5, after V lost 4 bases and J lost 4 bases. Per the germline V gene, CDR1 is MGHRA and CDR2 is YSYEKL. Sequencing used T cells isolated from PBMCs. The V call is TRBV4-1, the J call TRBJ2-7; 9 bases fit TRBD2. This sequence originates from a human donor in good health. The CDR3 DNA follows: TGCGCCAGCAGCCCGACTAGCGGAAATTACGAGCAGTACTTC. Protein product: CASSPTSGNYEQYF.